The 18 T cell receptor beta chains presented below share a single source sample, sequenced in a study of neurological immune-mediated disorders. Each CDR3 protein gets one entry after TCRdb re-called the 5' RACE reads with MiXCR. Counted here are 35,000 or so distinct CDR3 sequences, 10% to 13% occurring once; the ten biggest clones make up approximately 6.3%. The sequenced sample consisted of PBMCs. The source is a woman younger than 45 with HTLV-1-associated myelopathy (HAM/TSP).

This clonotype showed up many times. V and J are TRBV20-1 and TRBJ1-2; maybe TRBD1 (6 bases). The CDR3 totals 13 residues. Germline V gene lookup returns CDR1 DFQATT and CDR2 SNEGSKA (reference sequence). The ends were cut back, 1 base at V and 5 bases at J, with 11 bases in the middle. In DNA form, the CDR3 reads TGCAGTGCTAGAGTGGGGGGGCGGTATGGCTACACCTTC. Encoded protein: CSARVGGRYGYTF.

This clonotype was counted many times. This chain joins TRBV20-1 and TRBJ1-2, with D hard to call. The V gene's germline CDR1 is DFQATT and CDR2 SNEGSKA (reference sequence). The CDR3 extends over 13 amino acids. Trimming took 6 bases from V and 3 from J, leaving 14 bases between them. The CDR3 DNA follows: TGCAGTGCCAAATGGGCCGTGGACTATGGCTACACCTTC. It translates to CSAKWAVDYGYTF.

This clonotype was observed many times. The chain is built from TRBV20-1 and TRBJ1-2; 7 nucleotides line up with TRBD1. Germline CDR1 is DFQATT and CDR2 is SNEGSKA (reference sequence). With V trimmed by 1 base and J by 3 bases, 8 bases remained unmatched. CDR3 length equals 15 residues. The CDR3 bases are TGCAGTGCTAGAGTGAAGAGGGGGCGGGACTATGGCTACACCTTC. This translates into CSARVKRGRDYGYTF.

This clonotype was seen ten or more times. V usage is TRBV11-2 and J usage is TRBJ1-5; D is undetermined. Germline V gives CDR1 SGHAT, CDR2 FQNNGV. The CDR3 spans 14 residues. The germline V and J ends were trimmed by 9 bases and 3 bases, with 15 bases remaining between them. The CDR3 nucleotides are TGTGCCAGTGGGAAGGACGGGTACAATCAGCCCCAGCATTTT. It codes for CASGKDGYNQPQHF.

In this sample, this clonotype turned up many times. The rearrangement links TRBV18 to TRBJ1-1; D remains ambiguous. The CDR3 sequence is 14 residues long. V gave up 3 bases and J gave up 6 bases, with 14 bases separating them. Germline-derived CDR1 and CDR2 are KGHSH and LQKENI. CDR3 sequence (DNA): TGTGCCAGCTCACCTACCACGAGTTTACCTGAAGCTTTCTTT. Translated: CASSPTTSLPEAFF.

This clonotype was detected ten times or more. The chain joins TRBV6-1 to TRBJ2-5; tentatively, D is TRBD2 (6 bases). V was trimmed by 3 bases and J by 7 bases, leaving 15 bases between them. This CDR3 spans 14 amino acids. Germline V gene lookup returns CDR1 MNHNS and CDR2 SASEGT. This chain's CDR3 is CASSELGGSGTQYF. In DNA form, the CDR3 reads TGTGCCAGCAGTGAGCTCGGGGGAAGCGGGACCCAGTACTTC.

This clonotype was recorded at least ten times. This rearrangement joins TRBV20-1 to TRBJ1-2; the D is unclear. This CDR3 spans 14 amino acids. The germline V and J ends were trimmed by 1 base and 5 bases, with 14 bases remaining between them. Germline-derived CDR1 and CDR2 are DFQATT and SNEGSKA (reference sequence). As DNA, the CDR3 is TGCAGTGCTAGAGGGAACCGGGCCCCGTATGGCTACACCTTC. Protein product: CSARGNRAPYGYTF.

At least ten counts were recorded for this clonotype. The J gene is TRBJ1-1, the V gene TRBV5-1, with D possibly matching TRBD1 (5 bases). CDR3 size: 13 residues. V was cut by 2 bases and J by 7 bases, with 12 bases left in between. Germline V gives CDR1 SGHRS, CDR2 YFSETQ. CDR3 DNA sequence: TGCGCCAGCAGCTTCACAGTCCAGGGTGAAGCTTTCTTT. Residues: CASSFTVQGEAFF.

Many counts were recorded for this clonotype. V usage is TRBV12-3 or TRBV12-4 and J usage is TRBJ2-2, with unresolved D. V lost 3 bases to trimming and J lost 6 bases, with 8 bases between them. This CDR3 is built from 13 residues. DNA of the CDR3: TGTGCCAGCAGTTTGGTCTCGGCCGGGGAGCTGTTTTTT. Translation: CASSLVSAGELFF.

This clonotype was seen at least ten times. The genes are TRBV5-1 and TRBJ1-6; D is possibly TRBD1 (5 bases). With 4 bases removed from V and 6 bases from J, the gap between germline ends came to 11 bases. Germline V gene lookup returns CDR1 SGHRS and CDR2 YFSETQ. This CDR3 contains 14 residues. CDR3 residues: CASSPGEINSPLHF. The CDR3 DNA is TGCGCCAGCAGCCCGGGGGAAATTAATTCACCCCTCCACTTT. Complete variable domain (other parts from reference TRBV5-1 and TRBJ1-6): KAGVTQTPRYLIKTRGQQVTLSCSPISGHRSVSWYQQTPGQGLQFLFEYFSETQRNKGNFPGRFSGRQFSNSRSEMNVSTLELGDSALYLCASSPGEINSPLHFGNGTRLTVT.

This clonotype appeared many times. The rearrangement uses TRBV12-3 or TRBV12-4 and TRBJ1-2, with 10 positions matching TRBD1. J lost 4 bases, V lost 5 bases, and 7 bases had no gene match. The CDR3 is 15 amino acids. The CDR3: CASSPDRGRVYGYTF. In DNA, the CDR3 is TGTGCCAGCAGTCCTGACAGGGGGCGCGTCTATGGCTACACCTTC.

Ten or more counts support this clonotype. This sequence joins TRBV5-1 and TRBJ1-5; possibly TRBD1 for D (6 bases). Germline assignment: CDR1 SGHRS and CDR2 YFSETQ. Trimming removed 5 bases at V and 7 bases at J, with 13 bases between. This CDR3 has 13 amino acids. The CDR3 DNA sequence: TGCGCCAGCAGTCTACAGGGCGACCAGCCCCAGCATTTT. Translating gives CASSLQGDQPQHF.

The table lists this clonotype with many counts. The rearrangement uses TRBV12-3 or TRBV12-4 and TRBJ2-2; TRBD1 matches at 7 bases. Trimming removed 6 bases from V and 4 bases from J; junction bases left unmatched: 11. CDR3 size: 16 residues. CDR3: CASSLNRGGGTGELFF. The CDR3 coding sequence is TGTGCCAGCAGCCTTAACAGGGGCGGCGGCACCGGGGAGCTGTTTTTT.

This clonotype has at least ten counts. The J gene is TRBJ2-2, the V gene TRBV7-2; D might be TRBD2 (7 bases). Germline CDR1 SGHTA, CDR2 FQGNSA. V lost 7 bases and J lost 1, with 16 bases in between. CDR3 size: 16 residues. The DNA for the CDR3 is TGTGCCAGCACTCCAAGGGGGGGGAAGAACACCGGGGAGCTGTTTTTT. Translation gives CASTPRGGKNTGELFF.

This clonotype was found many times. The V call is TRBV2, the J call TRBJ2-5; tentative D call: TRBD2 (7 bases). The germline V and J ends were trimmed by 6 bases and 4 bases, with 18 bases remaining between them. CDR1 SNHLY and CDR2 FYNNEI come from the germline V gene. CDR3 length equals 15 residues. The CDR3 sequence is CASSLEGGLGETQYF. The DNA for the CDR3 is TGTGCCAGCAGCCTCGAGGGGGGGTTGGGAGAGACCCAGTACTTC.

This clonotype came up many times. The rearrangement uses TRBV5-1 and TRBJ1-4; TRBD1 matches 7 bases. V lost 4 bases and J lost 7; bases outside the gene matches: 10. The CDR3 spans 15 residues. Germline V gene lookup returns CDR1 SGHRS and CDR2 YFSETQ. CDR3 residues: CASSRGTAEGEKLFF. The CDR3 DNA follows: TGCGCCAGCAGCCGCGGGACAGCTGAAGGTGAAAAACTGTTTTTT.

This chain connects TRBV7-2 to TRBJ1-6; D not resolved. Per the germline V gene, CDR1 is SGHTA and CDR2 is FQGNSA. V lost 1 base and J lost 8, with 12 bases in between. The CDR3 is 15 residues long. Here the CDR3 DNA reads TGTGCCAGCAGCTTAGTAGCGGGGTCTGATTCACCCCTCCACTTT. Its protein is CASSLVAGSDSPLHF. The variable domain in full, with the rest retrieved from reference TRBV7-2 and TRBJ1-6, is GAGVSQSPSNKVTEKGKDVELRCDPISGHTALYWYRQSLGQGLEFLIYFQGNSAPDKSGLPSDRFSAERTGGSVSTLTIQRTQQEDSAVYLCASSLVAGSDSPLHFGNGTRLTVT.

This clonotype was counted at least ten times. The rearrangement uses TRBV2 and TRBJ2-7; D call uncertain. V lost 7 bases and J 3 bases, leaving 16 bases between the germline ends. The CDR3 runs to 14 residues. CDR1 and CDR2 (germline): SNHLY, FYNNEI. The CDR3 reads CASTGNRKVYEQYF. The CDR3 DNA reads as TGTGCCAGCACAGGCAACAGAAAAGTCTACGAGCAGTACTTC.